This T cell receptor (beta chain) was sequenced in a study of T cell responses to AZD1222 COVID-19 vaccine. This CDR3 contains 15 residues. The ends were cut back, 4 bases at V and 2 bases at J, with 15 bases in the middle. Germline values: CDR1 SGHNT, CDR2 YYREEE (reference sequence). Generated by immunoSEQ multiplex PCR, the TCRdb table keeps only in-frame clones and is missing some. The sample contains around 80,000 clones, roughly 90% of which appear only once. Sequenced material: peripheral blood, taken on day 0 of AZD1222 vaccination. The chain joins TRBV5-4 to TRBJ1-2, with D maybe TRBD1 (5 bases). The clonotype was recovered from an adult in good health. CDR3: CASSPRVGQNYGYTF. The CDR3 DNA reads as TGTGCCAGCAGCCCTCGTGTGGGGCAGAACTATGGCTACACCTTC.